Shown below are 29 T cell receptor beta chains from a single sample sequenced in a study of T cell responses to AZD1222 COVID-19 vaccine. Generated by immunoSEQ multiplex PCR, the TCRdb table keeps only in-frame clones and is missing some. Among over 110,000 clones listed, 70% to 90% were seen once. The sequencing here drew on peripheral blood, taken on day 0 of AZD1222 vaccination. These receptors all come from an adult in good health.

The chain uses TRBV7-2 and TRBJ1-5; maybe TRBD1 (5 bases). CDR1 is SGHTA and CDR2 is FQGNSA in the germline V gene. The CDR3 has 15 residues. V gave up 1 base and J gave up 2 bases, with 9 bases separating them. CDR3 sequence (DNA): TGTGCCAGCAGCTTAGGGGACTTAGGCAATCAGCCCCAGCATTTT. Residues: CASSLGDLGNQPQHF.

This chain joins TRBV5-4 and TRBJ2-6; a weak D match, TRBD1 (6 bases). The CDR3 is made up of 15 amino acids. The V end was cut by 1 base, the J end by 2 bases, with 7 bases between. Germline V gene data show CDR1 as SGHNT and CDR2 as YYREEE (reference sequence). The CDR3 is CASSLWGPGANVLTF. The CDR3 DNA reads TGTGCCAGCAGCTTGTGGGGGCCTGGGGCCAACGTCCTGACTTTC.

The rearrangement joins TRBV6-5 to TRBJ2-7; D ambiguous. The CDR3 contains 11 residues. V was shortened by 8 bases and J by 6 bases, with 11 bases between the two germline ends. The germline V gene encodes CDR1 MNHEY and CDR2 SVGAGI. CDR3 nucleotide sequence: TGTGCCAGCGCCAGCATCGGCGAGCAGTACTTC. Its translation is CASASIGEQYF.

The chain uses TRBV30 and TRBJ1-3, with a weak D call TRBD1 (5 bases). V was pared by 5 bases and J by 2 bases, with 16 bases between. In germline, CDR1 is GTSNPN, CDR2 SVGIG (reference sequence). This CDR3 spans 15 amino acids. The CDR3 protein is CAWGEGRAPGNTIYF. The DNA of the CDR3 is TGTGCCTGGGGAGAAGGCAGGGCCCCTGGAAACACCATATATTTT.

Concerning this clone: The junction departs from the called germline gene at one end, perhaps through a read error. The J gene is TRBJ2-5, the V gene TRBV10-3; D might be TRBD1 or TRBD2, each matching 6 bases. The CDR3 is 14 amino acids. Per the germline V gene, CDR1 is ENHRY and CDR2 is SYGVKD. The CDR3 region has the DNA TGTGCCATCTGTGAAAGCGGAGGGGGGGAGACCCAGTACTTC. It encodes CAICESGGGETQYF.

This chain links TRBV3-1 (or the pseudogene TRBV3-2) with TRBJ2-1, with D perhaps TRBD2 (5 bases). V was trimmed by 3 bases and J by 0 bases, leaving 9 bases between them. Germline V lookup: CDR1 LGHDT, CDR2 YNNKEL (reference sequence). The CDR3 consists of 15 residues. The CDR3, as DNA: TGTGCCAGCAGCCACGTAGCGAGCTCCTACAATGAGCAGTTCTTC. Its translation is CASSHVASSYNEQFF.

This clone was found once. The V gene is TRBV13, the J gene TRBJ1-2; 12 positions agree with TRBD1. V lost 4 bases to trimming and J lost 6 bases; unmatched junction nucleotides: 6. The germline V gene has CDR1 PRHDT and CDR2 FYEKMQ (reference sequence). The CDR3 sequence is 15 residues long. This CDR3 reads CASSYGTGGANGYTF. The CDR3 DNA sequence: TGTGCCAGCAGCTACGGGACAGGGGGCGCGAATGGCTACACCTTC.

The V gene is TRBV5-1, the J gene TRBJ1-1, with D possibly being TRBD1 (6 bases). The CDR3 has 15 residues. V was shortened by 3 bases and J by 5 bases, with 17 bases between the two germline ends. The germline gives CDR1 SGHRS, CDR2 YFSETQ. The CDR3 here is CASSSRGEVRTEAFF. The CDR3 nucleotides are TGCGCCAGCAGCTCCAGGGGAGAGGTGAGAACTGAAGCTTTCTTT.

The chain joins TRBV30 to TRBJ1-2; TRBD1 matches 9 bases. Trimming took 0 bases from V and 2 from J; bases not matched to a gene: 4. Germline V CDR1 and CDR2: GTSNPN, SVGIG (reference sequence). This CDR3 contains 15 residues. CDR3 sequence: CAWSVRDRDNYGYTF. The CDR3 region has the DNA TGTGCCTGGAGTGTTCGGGACAGGGACAACTATGGCTACACCTTC.

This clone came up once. In DNA form, the CDR3 reads TGTGCCAGTAGTAAATCCCTGGTCGGGCAGCCCCAGCATTTT. Its translation is CASSKSLVGQPQHF. V and J are TRBV19 and TRBJ1-5; D unresolved. The CDR3 loop spans 14 amino acids. The V end was cut by 4 bases, the J end by 7 bases, with 14 bases between. CDR1 and CDR2 (germline): LNHDA, SQIVND (reference sequence).

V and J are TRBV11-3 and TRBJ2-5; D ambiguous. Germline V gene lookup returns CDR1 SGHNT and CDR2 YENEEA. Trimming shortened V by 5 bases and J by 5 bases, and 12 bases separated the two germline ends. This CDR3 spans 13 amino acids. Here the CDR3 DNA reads TGTGCCAGCAGCGCCCCAGCCGGGGAGACCCAGTACTTC. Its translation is CASSAPAGETQYF.

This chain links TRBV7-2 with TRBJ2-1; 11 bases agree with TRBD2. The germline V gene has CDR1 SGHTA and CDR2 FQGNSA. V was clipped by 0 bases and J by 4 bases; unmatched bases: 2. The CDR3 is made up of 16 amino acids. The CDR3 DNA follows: TGTGCCAGCAGCTTAGCGACTAGCGGGGCTTACAATGAGCAGTTCTTC. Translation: CASSLATSGAYNEQFF.

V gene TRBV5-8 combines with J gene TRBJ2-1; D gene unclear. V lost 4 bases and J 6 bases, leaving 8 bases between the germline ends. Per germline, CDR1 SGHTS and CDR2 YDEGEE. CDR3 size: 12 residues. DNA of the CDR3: TGTGCCAGCAGCCCGGTTGGCAATGAGCAGTTCTTC. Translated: CASSPVGNEQFF.

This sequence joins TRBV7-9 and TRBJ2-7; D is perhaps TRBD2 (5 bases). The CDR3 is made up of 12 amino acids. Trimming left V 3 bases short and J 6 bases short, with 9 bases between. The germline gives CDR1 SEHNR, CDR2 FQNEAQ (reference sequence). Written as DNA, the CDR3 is TGTGCCAGCAGCTTGGTGAGGGCCGAGCAGTACTTC. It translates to CASSLVRAEQYF.

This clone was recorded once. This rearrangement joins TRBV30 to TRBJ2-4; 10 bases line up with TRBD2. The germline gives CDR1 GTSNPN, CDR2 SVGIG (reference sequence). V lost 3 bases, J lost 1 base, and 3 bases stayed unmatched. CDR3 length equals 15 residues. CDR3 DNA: TGTGCCTGGAGCAGCGGGAGGGCCGCCAAAAACATTCAGTACTTC. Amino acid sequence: CAWSSGRAAKNIQYF. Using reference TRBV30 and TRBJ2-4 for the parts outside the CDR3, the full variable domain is SQTIHQWPATLVQPVGSPLSLECTVEGTSNPNLYWYRQAAGRGLQLLFYSVGIGQISSEVPQNLSASRPQDRQFILSSKKLLLSDSGFYLCAWSSGRAAKNIQYFGAGTRLSVL.

For the CDR3, the DNA is TGTGCCAGCAGCCAAGGGGGTCAGGGTCAGCCCCAGCATTTT. This codes for CASSQGGQGQPQHF. This rearrangement joins TRBV4-2 to TRBJ1-5; a possible D gene is TRBD1 (5 bases). Germline V CDR1 and CDR2: LGHNA, YNFKEQ. The CDR3 consists of 14 residues. With 1 base removed from V and 6 bases from J, the gap between germline ends came to 10 bases.

The CDR3 spells CASTPGGGELFF. For the CDR3, the DNA is TGTGCCAGCACACCCGGTGGGGGGGAGCTGTTTTTT. V is TRBV6-5 and J is TRBJ2-2; D gene ambiguous. Trimming removed 7 bases from V and 8 bases from J, with 11 bases in between. Per germline, CDR1 MNHEY and CDR2 SVGAGI. CDR3 size: 12 residues.

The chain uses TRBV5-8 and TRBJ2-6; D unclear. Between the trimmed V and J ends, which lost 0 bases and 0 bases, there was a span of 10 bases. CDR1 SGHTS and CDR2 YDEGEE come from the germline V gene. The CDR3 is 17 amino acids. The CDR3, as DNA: TGTGCCAGCAGCTTGGTTCCAGCCCCCTCTGGGGCCAACGTCCTGACTTTC. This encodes CASSLVPAPSGANVLTF.

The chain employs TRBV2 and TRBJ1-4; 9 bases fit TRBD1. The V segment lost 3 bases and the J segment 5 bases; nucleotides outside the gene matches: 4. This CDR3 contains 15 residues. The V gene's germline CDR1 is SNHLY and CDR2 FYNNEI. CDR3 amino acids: CASSDFGTGNEKLFF. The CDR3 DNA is TGTGCCAGCAGTGATTTCGGGACAGGGAATGAAAAACTGTTTTTT.

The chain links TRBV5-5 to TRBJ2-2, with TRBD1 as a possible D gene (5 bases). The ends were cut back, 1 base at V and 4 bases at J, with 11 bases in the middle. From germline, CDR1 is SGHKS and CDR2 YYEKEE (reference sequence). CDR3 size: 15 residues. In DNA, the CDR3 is TGTGCCAGCAGCTTGCCCTTCGACAGCACCGGGGAGCTGTTTTTT. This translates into CASSLPFDSTGELFF.

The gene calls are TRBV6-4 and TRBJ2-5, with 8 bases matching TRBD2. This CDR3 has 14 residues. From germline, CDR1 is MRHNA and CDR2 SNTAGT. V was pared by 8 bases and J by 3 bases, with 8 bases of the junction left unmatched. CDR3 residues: CASFPGGPEETQYF. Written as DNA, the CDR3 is TGTGCCAGCTTCCCGGGAGGGCCCGAAGAGACCCAGTACTTC.

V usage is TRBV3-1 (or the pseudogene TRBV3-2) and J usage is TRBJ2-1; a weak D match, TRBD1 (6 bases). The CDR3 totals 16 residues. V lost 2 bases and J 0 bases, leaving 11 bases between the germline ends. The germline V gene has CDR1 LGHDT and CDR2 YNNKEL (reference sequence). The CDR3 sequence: CASSQTQGTSYNEQFF. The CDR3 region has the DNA TGTGCCAGCAGCCAAACACAGGGCACCTCCTACAATGAGCAGTTCTTC.

The DNA of the CDR3 is TGTGCCAGCAGCCCCGAGGGGACGAACACTGAAGCTTTCTTT. As protein: CASSPEGTNTEAFF. The gene calls are TRBV7-9 and TRBJ1-1; a possible D gene is TRBD1 (5 bases). The germline V and J ends were trimmed by 5 bases and 1 base, with 11 bases remaining between them. In germline, CDR1 is SEHNR, CDR2 FQNEAQ (reference sequence). The CDR3 has 14 amino acids.

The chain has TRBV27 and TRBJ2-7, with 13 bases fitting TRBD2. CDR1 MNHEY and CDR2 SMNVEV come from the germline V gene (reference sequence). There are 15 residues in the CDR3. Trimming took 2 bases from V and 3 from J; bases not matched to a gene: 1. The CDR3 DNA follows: TGTGCCAGCAGTTTACGGACTAGCGGGAGCTACGAGCAGTACTTC. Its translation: CASSLRTSGSYEQYF.

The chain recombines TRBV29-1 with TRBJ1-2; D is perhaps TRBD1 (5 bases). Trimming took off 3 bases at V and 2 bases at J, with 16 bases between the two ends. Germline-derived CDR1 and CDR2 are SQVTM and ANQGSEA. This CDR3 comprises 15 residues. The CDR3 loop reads CSVEGGAVPNYGYTF. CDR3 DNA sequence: TGCAGCGTTGAGGGTGGGGCAGTACCGAACTATGGCTACACCTTC.

Here the CDR3 DNA reads TGTGCCACCAGCAGAGAATCAGGAGACAGTTATTCACCCCTCCACTTT. Amino acid sequence: CATSRESGDSYSPLHF. The chain combines TRBV15 with TRBJ1-6; tentatively, D is TRBD1 (5 bases). The CDR3 extends over 16 amino acids. V was pared by 0 bases and J by 8 bases, with 14 bases between. Germline CDR1 is LNHNV and CDR2 is YYDKDF (reference sequence).

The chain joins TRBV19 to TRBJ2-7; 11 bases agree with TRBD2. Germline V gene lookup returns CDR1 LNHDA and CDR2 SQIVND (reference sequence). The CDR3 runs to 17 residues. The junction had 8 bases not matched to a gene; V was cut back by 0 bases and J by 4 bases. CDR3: CASSIDLGGTSGYEQYF. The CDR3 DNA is TGTGCCAGTAGTATAGATCTCGGAGGGACTAGCGGATACGAGCAGTACTTC. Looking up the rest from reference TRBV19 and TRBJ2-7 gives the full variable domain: DGGITQSPKYLFRKEGQNVTLSCEQNLNHDAMYWYRQDPGQGLRLIYYSQIVNDFQKGDIAEGYSVSREKKESFPLTVTSAQKNPTAFYLCASSIDLGGTSGYEQYFGPGTRLTVT.

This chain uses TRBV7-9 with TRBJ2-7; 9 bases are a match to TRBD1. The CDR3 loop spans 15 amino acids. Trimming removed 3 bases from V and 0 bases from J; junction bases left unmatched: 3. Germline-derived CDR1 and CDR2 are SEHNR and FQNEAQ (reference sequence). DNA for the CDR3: TGTGCCAGCAGCTTTGTGACAGGGGGCTCCTACGAGCAGTACTTC. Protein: CASSFVTGGSYEQYF.

In nucleotides, the CDR3 is TGTGCCAGCAGCTCAAGGACTAGCGGGAGAGAGATCGGGGAGCTGTTTTTT. It is translated as CASSSRTSGREIGELFF. The chain has TRBV9 and TRBJ2-2; TRBD2 matches at 13 bases. Germline CDR1 SGDLS, CDR2 YYNGEE. V trimming: 4 bases; J trimming: 7 bases; junction bases outside the gene matches: 10. This CDR3 spans 17 amino acids.